A selection of T cell receptor beta chains follows, all from one sample in a study of metastatic and nonmetastatic thyroid tumors. TCRdb re-called the PCR reads via MiXCR. The repertoire includes roughly 81,000 clones, around 7.8% of them detected once, and around 8.5% sits in the top ten. The sample comprised blood. These receptor sequences come from a female donor with papillary thyroid cancer or a benign thyroid nodule (not recorded which). Some clones in this sample may be carry-over from other donors' samples. The CDR3 runs from the conserved cysteine through the conserved F or W. D genes are given only for firm matches. Part of the rows lack a size; the others show once, few, many or a class for expanded clones.

J gene: TRBJ1-1; clone size: .; D gene: .; V gene: TRBV30; CDR3 DNA: TGTGCCTGGAGTGTAAAGAGGGACACTGAAGCTTTCTTT; CDR3 protein: CAWSVKRDTEAFF
J gene: TRBJ2-7; clone size: many; D gene: .; V gene: TRBV10-2; CDR3 DNA: TGCGCCAGCAGTGAGGTTCGGGGACCCTACGAGCAGTACTTC; CDR3 protein: CASSEVRGPYEQYF
J gene: TRBJ2-7; clone size: few; D gene: .; V gene: TRBV6-1; CDR3 DNA: TGTGCCAGCAGTGCTAGATTTCCGGACTCCTACGAGCAGTACTTC; CDR3 protein: CASSARFPDSYEQYF
J gene: TRBJ2-3; clone size: many; D gene: TRBD2; V gene: TRBV6-4; CDR3 DNA: TGTGCCAGCAGTGACCTAGCGGGGGGGCAAGATACGCAGTATTTT; CDR3 protein: CASSDLAGGQDTQYF
J gene: TRBJ1-4; clone size: many; D gene: .; V gene: TRBV3-1; CDR3 DNA: TGTGCCAGCTCCCGCAGTGAGTTCCCCAAACTGTTTTTT; CDR3 protein: CASSRSEFPKLFF
J gene: TRBJ1-3; clone size: .; D gene: TRBD1; V gene: TRBV13; CDR3 DNA: TGTGCCAGCAGCGGACAGGGGGCAGAGGGAAACACCATATATTTT; CDR3 protein: CASSGQGAEGNTIYF
J gene: TRBJ2-7; clone size: many; D gene: .; V gene: TRBV5-1; CDR3 DNA: TGCGCCAGCAGCTTGGGTTCGCCTACCGAGCAGTACTTC; CDR3 protein: CASSLGSPTEQYF
J gene: TRBJ2-7; clone size: few; D gene: .; V gene: TRBV2; CDR3 DNA: TGTGCCAGCCTGGGGCTCCACGAGCGGTACTTC; CDR3 protein: CASLGLHERYF
J gene: TRBJ2-7; clone size: many; D gene: .; V gene: TRBV3-1; CDR3 DNA: TGTGCCAGCAGCCAAGGGAGCACCCGGGGGCAGTACTTC; CDR3 protein: CASSQGSTRGQYF
J gene: TRBJ2-7; clone size: .; D gene: .; V gene: TRBV25-1; CDR3 DNA: TGTGCCAGCAGTTTGTTGGGGGGCTACGAGCAGTACTTC; CDR3 protein: CASSLLGGYEQYF
J gene: TRBJ2-2; clone size: few; D gene: .; V gene: TRBV6-1; CDR3 DNA: TGTGCCAGCAAGGAGCTAACGAACACCGGGGAGCTGTTTTTT; CDR3 protein: CASKELTNTGELFF
J gene: TRBJ2-2; clone size: many; D gene: .; V gene: TRBV5-5; CDR3 DNA: TGTGCCAGCAGCCCCATCGGCACCGGGGAGCTGTTTTTT; CDR3 protein: CASSPIGTGELFF
J gene: TRBJ1-3; clone size: many; D gene: TRBD1; V gene: TRBV12-3/TRBV12-4; CDR3 DNA: TGTGCCAGCAGTTTGGACAGGTCTGGAAACACCATATATTTT; CDR3 protein: CASSLDRSGNTIYF
J gene: TRBJ1-1; clone size: .; D gene: .; V gene: TRBV5-1; CDR3 DNA: TGCGCCAGCAGCTTGGGGACGGAGAACACTGAAGCTTTCTTT; CDR3 protein: CASSLGTENTEAFF
J gene: TRBJ2-5; clone size: few; D gene: .; V gene: TRBV7-2; CDR3 DNA: TGTGCCAGCAGGGGGGGGGCCGGAGAGACCCAGTACTTC; CDR3 protein: CASRGGAGETQYF
J gene: TRBJ2-5; clone size: many; D gene: .; V gene: TRBV12-3/TRBV12-4; CDR3 DNA: TGTGCCAGCAGTCCGTTTGGCACTAGCAGGCAAGAGACCCAGTACTTC; CDR3 protein: CASSPFGTSRQETQYF
J gene: TRBJ1-6; clone size: .; D gene: .; V gene: TRBV11-3; CDR3 DNA: TGTGCCAGCAGTAAGACTCATAATTCACCCCTCCACTTT; CDR3 protein: CASSKTHNSPLHF
J gene: TRBJ2-3; clone size: .; D gene: .; V gene: TRBV14; CDR3 DNA: TGTGCCAGCAGCCAAGATTTATGGCTCACAGATACGCAGTATTTT; CDR3 protein: CASSQDLWLTDTQYF
J gene: TRBJ1-1; clone size: many; D gene: .; V gene: TRBV4-2; CDR3 DNA: TGTGCCAGCAGCCAAGAGGCCGGGGGTCGGTACACTGAAGCTTTCTTT; CDR3 protein: CASSQEAGGRYTEAFF
J gene: TRBJ2-2; clone size: many; D gene: .; V gene: TRBV18; CDR3 DNA: TGTGCCAGCTCATTAGGGCAGATGAACACCGGGGAGCTGTTTTTT; CDR3 protein: CASSLGQMNTGELFF
J gene: TRBJ2-7; clone size: many; D gene: .; V gene: TRBV5-6; CDR3 DNA: TGTGCCAGCAGCTTGGGATGGGGCGAGCAGTACTTC; CDR3 protein: CASSLGWGEQYF
J gene: TRBJ2-5; clone size: many; D gene: .; V gene: TRBV12-5; CDR3 DNA: TGTGCTAGTGGTTTAGGGATCCAAGAGACCCAGTACTTC; CDR3 protein: CASGLGIQETQYF
J gene: TRBJ2-7; clone size: .; D gene: TRBD2; V gene: TRBV18; CDR3 DNA: TGTGCCAGCTCACCACAAAGCGGGGGGGCGGAAGAGCAGTACTTC; CDR3 protein: CASSPQSGGAEEQYF
J gene: TRBJ2-1; clone size: many; D gene: .; V gene: TRBV9; CDR3 DNA: TGTGCCAGCAGCGTAGAGTTGGGGGAGCAGTTCTTC; CDR3 protein: CASSVELGEQFF
J gene: TRBJ2-1; clone size: medium-sized; D gene: .; V gene: TRBV6-6; CDR3 DNA: TGTGCCAGCAGTTACAGCTTCGAACGGGGCCGAGAGCAGTTCTTC; CDR3 protein: CASSYSFERGREQFF
J gene: TRBJ1-2; clone size: .; D gene: .; V gene: TRBV28; CDR3 DNA: TGTGCCAGCAGTTCGCCGACATTGTCCTATGGCTACACCTTC; CDR3 protein: CASSSPTLSYGYTF
J gene: TRBJ2-3; clone size: .; D gene: .; V gene: TRBV27; CDR3 DNA: TGTGCCAGCAGTTCCGACAGGACCCTCACAGATACGCAGTATTTT; CDR3 protein: CASSSDRTLTDTQYF
J gene: TRBJ2-6; clone size: many; D gene: .; V gene: TRBV15; CDR3 DNA: TGTGCCACCAGCAGAGTCGAGGGCTTGCACTCTGGGGCCAACGTCCTGACTTTC; CDR3 protein: CATSRVEGLHSGANVLTF
J gene: TRBJ1-2; clone size: .; D gene: .; V gene: TRBV7-3; CDR3 DNA: TGTGCCAGCAGCTTAAATTCAGGGGACTATGGCTACACCTTC; CDR3 protein: CASSLNSGDYGYTF